The rows below give T cell receptor beta chains drawn from one sample of a study of T-cell reconstitution after alpha-beta-depleted transplantation in children. MiXCR, run by TCRdb on the PCR reads, gives a single entry per CDR3 protein. Found here are a few hundred thousand distinct CDR3 sequences, 10% to 15% of them singletons; the top ten hold 4.3%. Sequences were derived from PBMCs, sampled from the stem cell graft. All receptors derive from a human donor who donated a stem cell graft to a child with Fanconi anemia. CDR3s include the opening cysteine and the closing phenylalanine or tryptophan. Fields, in order: V gene, J gene, clone size, CDR3 protein. Expanded clones get a size class; other rows say once, few or many, or leave the size out.

>TRBV7-3|TRBJ2-1|many
CASSLSGPRSYNEQFF
>TRBV12-3/TRBV12-4|TRBJ2-3|many
CASSFYRGRDTDTQYF
>TRBV6-2/TRBV6-3|TRBJ2-6|NA
CASSYSMTGGSFSGANVLTF
>TRBV21-1|TRBJ2-7|NA
CASSNGQEVIHEQYF
>TRBV6-4|TRBJ1-1|many
CASSRDRLNTEAFF
>TRBV12-3/TRBV12-4|TRBJ1-3|NA
CASSFPNRAQGNTIYF
>TRBV5-1|TRBJ1-1|NA
CASSPLSGTVNTEAFF
>TRBV19|TRBJ2-1|many
CASRRERGSYNEQFF
>TRBV9|TRBJ1-1|NA
CASSETYGGTEAFF
>TRBV9|TRBJ2-5|few
CASSARGRETQYF
>TRBV19|TRBJ1-3|few
CASKETGSGNTIYF
>TRBV10-2|TRBJ1-5|many
CASSEGEETQPQHF
>TRBV27|TRBJ1-4|NA
CASSWGQGADREKLFF
>TRBV4-2|TRBJ2-1|few
CASSQPFPGQGARSSYNEQFF
>TRBV6-1|TRBJ2-1|NA
CASSVAGSTYNEQFF
>TRBV5-5|TRBJ2-7|many
CASSSEVGQSSYEQYF
>TRBV3-1|TRBJ1-5|many
CASSPLSSNQPQHF
>TRBV6-5|TRBJ2-3|few
CASSSRPSGGTDTQYF
>TRBV28|TRBJ1-5|few
CASSYPDVVGPQHF
>TRBV7-2|TRBJ2-3|many
CASGTLTVSTDTQYF